These T cell receptor beta chains were read from a single sample in a study of blood T cell repertoires in COVID-19. Clones were sequenced by immunoSEQ multiplex PCR, and TCRdb holds only the in-frame ones, with some missing. This repertoire shows about 78,000 clones, around nine tenths found once; its top ten account for approximately 5%. The source material was peripheral blood. These receptors came from a man in his fifties or sixties with active or convalescent COVID-19. Both conserved end residues are part of each CDR3. D genes are given only for firm matches. Clone size, where shown, is once, few, many, or a class for clones that have expanded.

d_gene: TRBD1
j_gene: TRBJ2-7
abundance: .
v_gene: TRBV30
len: 12
CDR3nt: TGTGCCTGGCAGACAGGGGGGTACGAGCAGTACTTC
CDR3aa: CAWQTGGYEQYF

d_gene: .
j_gene: TRBJ1-3
abundance: .
v_gene: TRBV4-1
len: 15
CDR3nt: TGCGCCAGCAGCCAAGGATCCGGGGATGGAAACACCATATATTTT
CDR3aa: CASSQGSGDGNTIYF

d_gene: TRBD1
j_gene: TRBJ1-6
abundance: .
v_gene: TRBV5-1
len: 14
CDR3nt: TGCGCCAGCAGCTCAGGACAGGATAATTCACCCCTCCACTTT
CDR3aa: CASSSGQDNSPLHF

d_gene: .
j_gene: TRBJ2-1
abundance: .
v_gene: TRBV19
len: 13
CDR3nt: TGTGCCAGTAGTATGCGGAACTACAATGAGCAGTTCTTC
CDR3aa: CASSMRNYNEQFF

d_gene: TRBD2
j_gene: TRBJ2-7
abundance: .
v_gene: TRBV7-8
len: 15
CDR3nt: TGTGCCAGCAGCTTACTGGGAGGGATCGCCTACGAGCAGTACTTC
CDR3aa: CASSLLGGIAYEQYF

d_gene: .
j_gene: TRBJ2-1
abundance: .
v_gene: TRBV30
len: 12
CDR3nt: TGTGCCTGTAGGGGGGGTCTCAATGAGCAGTTCTTC
CDR3aa: CACRGGLNEQFF

d_gene: TRBD2
j_gene: TRBJ2-7
abundance: .
v_gene: TRBV27
len: 15
CDR3nt: TGTGCCAGCAGTTATAAGAGCGGGGGGCCCTACGAGCAGTACTTC
CDR3aa: CASSYKSGGPYEQYF

d_gene: TRBD1
j_gene: TRBJ1-2
abundance: .
v_gene: TRBV4-1
len: 15
CDR3nt: TGCGCCAGCAGCCAAGCCTCAGGGGGCGCTGTTGGCTACACCTTC
CDR3aa: CASSQASGGAVGYTF

d_gene: TRBD1
j_gene: TRBJ2-3
abundance: .
v_gene: TRBV28
len: 16
CDR3nt: TGTGCCAGCACTACAGAGGGGACAGGGGGCACAGATACGCAGTATTTT
CDR3aa: CASTTEGTGGTDTQYF

d_gene: .
j_gene: TRBJ2-2
abundance: .
v_gene: TRBV6-5
len: 16
CDR3nt: TGTGCCAGCAGTTACTCCCCAGGGGTCGGCACCGGGGAGCTGTTTTTT
CDR3aa: CASSYSPGVGTGELFF

d_gene: TRBD2
j_gene: TRBJ2-1
abundance: .
v_gene: TRBV6-2/TRBV6-3
len: 17
CDR3nt: TGTGCCAGCAGTAAGCGACTAGCGGGGCATTCCTACAATGAGCAGTTCTTC
CDR3aa: CASSKRLAGHSYNEQFF

d_gene: .
j_gene: TRBJ2-3
abundance: once
v_gene: TRBV11-3
len: 13
CDR3nt: TGTGCCAGCAGCTTAAATGAGTTTGATACGCAGTATTTT
CDR3aa: CASSLNEFDTQYF

d_gene: .
j_gene: TRBJ2-2
abundance: .
v_gene: TRBV7-9
len: 13
CDR3nt: TGTGCCAGCAGCTTACAGGGTAACGGGGAGCTGTTTTTT
CDR3aa: CASSLQGNGELFF

d_gene: TRBD2
j_gene: TRBJ2-4
abundance: .
v_gene: TRBV4-1
len: 16
CDR3nt: TGCGCCAGCAGCCAAGAGGGAGGGAGGGCCAAAAACATTCAGTACTTC
CDR3aa: CASSQEGGRAKNIQYF

d_gene: TRBD1
j_gene: TRBJ2-5
abundance: few
v_gene: TRBV7-9
len: 16
CDR3nt: TGTGCCAGCAGCTTAGAAGGGCAGGGGGCGAGAGAGACCCAGTACTTC
CDR3aa: CASSLEGQGARETQYF

d_gene: .
j_gene: TRBJ2-2
abundance: .
v_gene: TRBV28
len: 13
CDR3nt: TGTGCCAGCAGTTTACCATCCACCGGGGAGCTGTTTTTT
CDR3aa: CASSLPSTGELFF

d_gene: TRBD2
j_gene: TRBJ2-5
abundance: .
v_gene: TRBV5-1
len: 14
CDR3nt: TGCGCCAGCAGCTGGGGGACTATCCAAGAGACCCAGTACTTC
CDR3aa: CASSWGTIQETQYF

d_gene: TRBD1
j_gene: TRBJ2-3
abundance: .
v_gene: TRBV10-1
len: 14
CDR3nt: TGCGCCAGCAACACAGGGGGAGACACAGATACGCAGTATTTT
CDR3aa: CASNTGGDTDTQYF

d_gene: .
j_gene: TRBJ1-5
abundance: .
v_gene: TRBV10-2
len: 15
CDR3nt: TGCGCCAGCAGTGTGACAGAACCTAGCAATCAGCCCCAGCATTTT
CDR3aa: CASSVTEPSNQPQHF

d_gene: .
j_gene: TRBJ2-7
abundance: .
v_gene: TRBV28
len: 13
CDR3nt: TGTGCCAGCAGTCGGACAGCCTACTACGAGCAGTACTTC
CDR3aa: CASSRTAYYEQYF

d_gene: .
j_gene: TRBJ2-5
abundance: once
v_gene: TRBV14
len: 15
CDR3nt: TGTGCCAGCAGCCAAGAAATCTCGGGGAAAGAGACCCAGTACTTC
CDR3aa: CASSQEISGKETQYF

d_gene: .
j_gene: TRBJ1-4
abundance: .
v_gene: TRBV28
len: 15
CDR3nt: TGTGCCAGCAGGACTCCGACAGTGGGGGGTGAAAAACTGTTTTTT
CDR3aa: CASRTPTVGGEKLFF

d_gene: TRBD1
j_gene: TRBJ1-4
abundance: .
v_gene: TRBV30
len: 16
CDR3nt: TGTGCCTGGAGTTCACAGGGGAGATCAACTAATGAAAAACTGTTTTTT
CDR3aa: CAWSSQGRSTNEKLFF

d_gene: .
j_gene: TRBJ1-2
abundance: few
v_gene: TRBV19
len: 13
CDR3nt: TGTGCCAGTAGTAAGTCGGGGGACTATGGCTACACCTTC
CDR3aa: CASSKSGDYGYTF

d_gene: TRBD1
j_gene: TRBJ1-2
abundance: .
v_gene: TRBV6-5
len: 14
CDR3nt: TGTGCCAGCAGTTACTCACAGGGGGCGAGGGGCTACACCTTC
CDR3aa: CASSYSQGARGYTF

d_gene: .
j_gene: TRBJ2-3
abundance: .
v_gene: TRBV5-1
len: 12
CDR3nt: TGCGCCAGCAGCTTGGAGCAAAATACGCAGTATTTT
CDR3aa: CASSLEQNTQYF

d_gene: TRBD1
j_gene: TRBJ1-1
abundance: .
v_gene: TRBV5-1
len: 13
CDR3nt: TGCGCCAGCAGCGAGGGACAGGGAGGGAGGGCTTTCTTT
CDR3aa: CASSEGQGGRAFF

d_gene: .
j_gene: TRBJ1-6
abundance: medium-sized
v_gene: TRBV6-5
len: 14
CDR3nt: TGTGCCAGCAGTTCCGGTTGGGAGAATTCACCCCTCCACTTT
CDR3aa: CASSSGWENSPLHF

d_gene: TRBD1
j_gene: TRBJ1-6
abundance: .
v_gene: TRBV28
len: 14
CDR3nt: TGTGCCAGCAGTCAGGGACAGTTTAATTCACCCCTCCACTTT
CDR3aa: CASSQGQFNSPLHF

d_gene: TRBD1
j_gene: TRBJ2-1
abundance: .
v_gene: TRBV6-5
len: 13
CDR3nt: TGTGCCAGCAGTCCCGACCCGACAGGGTTTCAGTTCTTC
CDR3aa: CASSPDPTGFQFF

d_gene: TRBD2
j_gene: TRBJ2-5
abundance: .
v_gene: TRBV5-1
len: 14
CDR3nt: TGCGCCAGCAGCTTACTAGCGGGGGTCGAGACCCAGTACTTC
CDR3aa: CASSLLAGVETQYF

d_gene: .
j_gene: TRBJ2-3
abundance: .
v_gene: TRBV19
len: 16
CDR3nt: TGTGCCAGTAGTATTACAAGGACAGTCAGCACAGATACGCAGTATTTT
CDR3aa: CASSITRTVSTDTQYF

d_gene: TRBD2
j_gene: TRBJ2-5
abundance: .
v_gene: TRBV2
len: 15
CDR3nt: TGTGCCAGCAGTGACCGAGGACTAGCGGAAGAGACCCAGTACTTC
CDR3aa: CASSDRGLAEETQYF

d_gene: TRBD1
j_gene: TRBJ2-2
abundance: .
v_gene: TRBV3-1/TRBV3-2
len: 18
CDR3nt: TGTGCCAGCAGCCAAGAAAGAAAAGGGACAGGGGCGGCCGGGGAGCTGTTTTTT
CDR3aa: CASSQERKGTGAAGELFF

d_gene: .
j_gene: TRBJ2-5
abundance: once
v_gene: TRBV2
len: 11
CDR3nt: TGTGCCAGCAGTGAACATGAGACCCAGTACTTC
CDR3aa: CASSEHETQYF

d_gene: .
j_gene: TRBJ2-3
abundance: .
v_gene: TRBV18
len: 14
CDR3nt: TGTGCCAGCTCACCACGCGTCAGCACAGATACGCAGTATTTT
CDR3aa: CASSPRVSTDTQYF

d_gene: .
j_gene: TRBJ1-5
abundance: .
v_gene: TRBV19
len: 14
CDR3nt: TGTGCCAGCCTCCCGGCCGGGAGCAATCAGCCCCAGCATTTT
CDR3aa: CASLPAGSNQPQHF

d_gene: .
j_gene: TRBJ1-5
abundance: many
v_gene: TRBV15
len: 16
CDR3nt: TGTGCCACCAGCAGAGATCGAGATTATAGCAATCAGCCCCAGCATTTT
CDR3aa: CATSRDRDYSNQPQHF

d_gene: TRBD1
j_gene: TRBJ2-3
abundance: .
v_gene: TRBV6-4
len: 16
CDR3nt: TGTGCCAGCAGTGACTCTCACAGGGGAGAGACAGATACGCAGTATTTT
CDR3aa: CASSDSHRGETDTQYF

d_gene: TRBD1
j_gene: TRBJ1-3
abundance: .
v_gene: TRBV6-6
len: 14
CDR3nt: TGTGCCAGCAGTTACTCAGGGACAGGAAGAACCATATATTTT
CDR3aa: CASSYSGTGRTIYF

d_gene: .
j_gene: TRBJ1-4
abundance: .
v_gene: TRBV5-6
len: 15
CDR3nt: TGTGCCAGCACCACGGAGCAGCAAGGAGGTGAAAAACTGTTTTTT
CDR3aa: CASTTEQQGGEKLFF

d_gene: TRBD1
j_gene: TRBJ2-1
abundance: .
v_gene: TRBV6-1
len: 16
CDR3nt: TGTGCCAGCAGTGAATGGGGGACAGGGGACGACAATGAGCAGTTCTTC
CDR3aa: CASSEWGTGDDNEQFF

d_gene: TRBD1
j_gene: TRBJ2-1
abundance: .
v_gene: TRBV24-1
len: 16
CDR3nt: TGTGCCACCAGTGATGTTCAGGGGGTTTCCTACAATGAGCAGTTCTTC
CDR3aa: CATSDVQGVSYNEQFF